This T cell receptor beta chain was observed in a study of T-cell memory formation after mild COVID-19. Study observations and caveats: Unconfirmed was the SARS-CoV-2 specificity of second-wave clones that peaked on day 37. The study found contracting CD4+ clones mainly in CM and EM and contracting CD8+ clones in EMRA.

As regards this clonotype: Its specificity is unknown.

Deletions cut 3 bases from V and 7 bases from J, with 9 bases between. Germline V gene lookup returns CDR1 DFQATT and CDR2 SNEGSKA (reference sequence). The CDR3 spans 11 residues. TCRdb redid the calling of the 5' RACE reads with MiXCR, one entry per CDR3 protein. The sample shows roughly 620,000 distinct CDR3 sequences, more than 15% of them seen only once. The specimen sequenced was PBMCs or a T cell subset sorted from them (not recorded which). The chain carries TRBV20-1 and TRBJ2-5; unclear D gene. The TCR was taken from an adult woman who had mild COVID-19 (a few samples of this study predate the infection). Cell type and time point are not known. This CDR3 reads CSASPALTQYF. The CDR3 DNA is TGCAGTGCTAGTCCGGCCTTGACCCAGTACTTC.